These 14 T cell receptor beta chains originate from one sample sequenced in a study of T cells in localized non-small cell lung cancer. TCRdb's table, derived via immunoSEQ multiplex PCR, lists solely in-frame clones and lacks some. Of over a thousand clones listed, about a fifth are singletons. The sequencing used normal lung tissue next to the tumor, collected before any cancer treatment. These receptors were obtained from a female donor at least 60 years old with stage I lung adenocarcinoma.

J is TRBJ1-2 and V is TRBV18; D is unresolved. V lost 0 bases to trimming and J lost 4 bases, with 12 bases between them. Germline V CDR1 and CDR2: KGHSH, LQKENI. This CDR3 region has 15 residues. The CDR3 coding sequence is TGTGCCAGCTCACCACCACCCTGGGGTTCCTATGGCTACACCTTC. It yields the protein CASSPPPWGSYGYTF. Full variable domain (outside the CDR3, taken from reference TRBV18 and TRBJ1-2): NAGVMQNPRHLVRRRGQEARLRCSPMKGHSHVYWYRQLPEEGLKFMVYLQKENIIDESGMPKERFSAEFPKEGPSILRIQQVVRGDSAAYFCASSPPPWGSYGYTFGSGTRLTVV.

The chain links TRBV6-8 to TRBJ1-1; D gene unclear. The germline V and J ends were trimmed by 5 bases and 2 bases, with 9 bases remaining between them. CDR1 and CDR2 from the germline V gene are MNHGY and SAAAGT. The CDR3 spans 13 residues. CDR3 bases: TGTGCCAGCAGTGCGTGGGGAAACACTGAAGCTTTCTTT. Amino acid sequence: CASSAWGNTEAFF.

This clone turned up a few times. The chain has TRBV11-3 and TRBJ2-1; TRBD2 matches 12 bases. The CDR3 loop spans 18 amino acids. V shed 3 bases and J 4 bases; nucleotides not matched to a gene: 10. The germline V gene encodes CDR1 SGHNT and CDR2 YENEEA. CDR3 coding DNA: TGTGCCAGCAGCTTGGCTAGCGGGGGGGCCCTAACTTACAATGAGCAGTTCTTC. Translating gives CASSLASGGALTYNEQFF.

V usage is TRBV9 and J usage is TRBJ1-4; D is possibly TRBD1 (6 bases). This CDR3 comprises 15 residues. The ends were cut back, 3 bases at V and 8 bases at J, with 17 bases in the middle. Per germline, CDR1 SGDLS and CDR2 YYNGEE. The CDR3 region has the DNA TGTGCCAGCAGCGCCCTTGGGACAAGAGGGGAAAAACTGTTTTTT. Translation gives CASSALGTRGEKLFF. The whole variable domain, filled in from reference TRBV9 and TRBJ1-4, reads DSGVTQTPKHLITATGQRVTLRCSPRSGDLSVYWYQQSLDQGLQFLIQYYNGEERAKGNILERFSAQQFPDLHSELNLSSLELGDSALYFCASSALGTRGEKLFFGSGTQLSVL.

This CDR3 is CASSSQGDSTEAFF. For the CDR3, the DNA is TGTGCCAGCAGCTCCCAGGGGGACAGCACGGAAGCTTTCTTT. The V and J genes are TRBV11-3 and TRBJ1-1; TRBD1 aligns across 7 bases. Germline assignment: CDR1 SGHNT and CDR2 YENEEA. V lost 4 bases and J lost 8; bases outside the gene matches: 10. The CDR3 length is 14 residues.

This clone is medium-sized. The chain employs TRBV11-3 and TRBJ2-2; 7 nucleotides line up with TRBD2. In germline, CDR1 is SGHNT, CDR2 YENEEA. The CDR3 is made up of 16 amino acids. Germline trimming cut 3 bases from V and 0 bases from J; bases unmatched to any gene: 4. CDR3 nucleotide sequence: TGTGCCAGCAGCTTGGTGGGACTACCGAACACCGGGGAGCTGTTTTTT. Encoded protein: CASSLVGLPNTGELFF.

The rearrangement links TRBV11-3 to TRBJ2-1; D gene uncertain. V was pared by 4 bases and J by 3 bases, with 16 bases between. Looked up from germline, CDR1 is SGHNT and CDR2 is YENEEA. The CDR3 is 16 amino acids. The CDR3 sequence is CASSSDPQGLYNEQFF. CDR3 coding DNA: TGTGCCAGCAGCTCAGATCCGCAAGGCCTCTACAATGAGCAGTTCTTC. The full variable domain, rest sourced from reference TRBV11-3 and TRBJ2-1, is EAGVVQSPRYKIIEKKQPVAFWCNPISGHNTLYWYLQNLGQGPELLIRYENEEAVDDSQLPKDRFSAERLKGVDSTLKIQPAELGDSAVYLCASSSDPQGLYNEQFFGPGTRLTVL.

This clone is categorized as medium-sized. V is TRBV12-5 and J is TRBJ1-2; 7 bases are a match to TRBD1. The CDR3 is 14 residues long. Germline CDR1 LGHNT, CDR2 FRNRAP. This CDR3 is CASLERGRNYGYTF. The CDR3 DNA is TGTGCCAGCCTAGAGAGGGGGCGGAACTATGGCTACACCTTC.

This clone was counted only a few times. The V and J genes are TRBV1 and TRBJ2-2; the listed D gene, TRBD1, was not tested against the DNA. TRBV1 constitutes a pseudogene. The CDR3 sequence is 20 residues long. CDR3 nucleotide sequence: TGCGCCAGCAGCCATATTGTCCCTAAAACAGGGCCAAGGGACACCGGGGAGCTGTTTTTT. Translating it yields CASSHIVPKTGPRDTGELFF.

As to this clone: Because the CDR3's place on the DNA is in doubt, the DNA is left out and the CDR3 is given as listed by TCRdb. The chain uses TRBV29-1 and TRBJ2-4. The CDR3 spans 14 residues, counting both ends. Germline CDR1 SQVTM, CDR2 ANQGSEA. The CDR3 reads CSVGFGDGKNIQYF.

The rearrangement uses TRBV30 and TRBJ2-1; D might be TRBD1 (5 bases). The CDR3 runs to 19 residues. Germline CDR1 reads GTSNPN; CDR2 reads SVGIG (reference sequence). V shed 1 base and J shed 5 bases, with 27 bases lying between them. CDR3 DNA: TGTGCCTGGAGTGCCCAAAACGTTGGACACATCACTGTAAACAATGAGCAGTTCTTC. Translation: CAWSAQNVGHITVNNEQFF.

This rearrangement joins TRBV7-5 to TRBJ2-3; the table's D gene call, TRBD1, was not cross checked with the DNA. TRBV7-5 is a known pseudogene. This CDR3 spans 19 amino acids. The CDR3 is CASSQATGRGRTYTDTQYF. The DNA for the CDR3 is TGTGCCAGCAGCCAAGCGACAGGAAGGGGTAGAACCTACACAGATACGCAGTATTTT.

J is TRBJ2-7 and V is TRBV11-3, with 9 bases identical to TRBD2. The CDR3 totals 14 residues. V lost 1 base and J lost 4; bases outside the gene matches: 2. The germline gives CDR1 SGHNT, CDR2 YENEEA. CDR3 nucleotides: TGTGCCAGCAGCTTAGTAGCGGGAGCATACGAGCAGTACTTC. It encodes CASSLVAGAYEQYF.

This clone has a single count. This chain joins TRBV19 and TRBJ2-3; the match to TRBD1 covers 7 bases. Per the germline V gene, CDR1 is LNHDA and CDR2 is SQIVND (reference sequence). The V gene end was trimmed by 6 bases and the J gene end by 0 bases; junction bases not matched to a gene: 3. The CDR3 loop spans 14 amino acids. The CDR3 protein is CASRKQGSTDTQYF. CDR3 nucleotide sequence: TGTGCCAGTAGGAAACAGGGGAGCACAGATACGCAGTATTTT.